These 27 T cell receptor beta chains came from one sample sequenced in a study of vaccination effects on CD4 cells after COVID-19. Antigen specificity for these receptors is unknown. The protocol was immunoSEQ multiplex PCR, while the TCRdb copy is restricted to in-frame clones and leaves out a portion. The table includes approximately 45,000 clones, roughly three quarters detected once. When ten to eleven days of culture had elapsed, CD4+ T cells were isolated. Sequencing was performed on CD4+ T cells from PBMCs cultured without peptide, taken before COVID-19 vaccination. The source is a human donor who had a prior SARS-CoV-2 infection.

This clone was seen more than once but under ten times. This sequence joins TRBV2 and TRBJ1-5; tentatively, D is TRBD1 (6 bases). Germline V gene data show CDR1 as SNHLY and CDR2 as FYNNEI. V shed 4 bases and J shed 5 bases, with 12 bases lying between them. There are 14 residues in the CDR3. CDR3 loop: CASSVQGLDQPQHF. The CDR3 DNA reads TGTGCCAGCAGTGTACAGGGACTGGATCAGCCCCAGCATTTT.

The chain couples TRBV5-1 to TRBJ2-2, with D perhaps matching TRBD1 (5 bases). Germline V gene lookup returns CDR1 SGHRS and CDR2 YFSETQ. The CDR3 extends over 14 amino acids. Trimming shortened V by 0 bases and J by 5 bases, and 8 bases separated the two germline ends. In DNA form, the CDR3 reads TGCGCCAGCAGCTTGGGTCAGGGTACCGGGGAGCTGTTTTTT. As protein: CASSLGQGTGELFF.

This clone was counted between two and nine times. The chain has TRBV7-8 and TRBJ1-3, with TRBD1 matching over 8 bases. The ends lost 4 bases at V and 2 bases at J; junction bases unmatched: 4. The CDR3 runs to 15 residues. Germline-derived CDR1 and CDR2 are SGHVS and FQNEAQ. CDR3 sequence reads: CASSSTGGTGNTIYF. The CDR3 DNA reads as TGTGCCAGCAGCTCTACAGGGGGAACTGGAAACACCATATATTTT.

V and J are TRBV11-3 and TRBJ1-1, with D possibly being TRBD1 (6 bases). Germline CDR1 SGHNT, CDR2 YENEEA. The CDR3 totals 15 residues. V was cut by 3 bases and J by 5 bases, with 16 bases left in between. As DNA, the CDR3 is TGTGCCAGCAGCTTCGATTCAGGGGAGGAGACTGAAGCTTTCTTT. The encoded protein is CASSFDSGEETEAFF.

The V gene is TRBV19, the J gene TRBJ1-5; 7 bases agree with TRBD1. This CDR3 region has 17 residues. Germline V gives CDR1 LNHDA, CDR2 SQIVND (reference sequence). V gave up 2 bases and J gave up 1 base; unmatched junction bases: 8. The CDR3 DNA reads as TGTGCCAGTAGTATAACAACGACAGGGAACAGCAATCAGCCCCAGCATTTT. It codes for CASSITTTGNSNQPQHF.

V usage is TRBV5-1 and J usage is TRBJ1-5, with unresolved D. The germline V gene has CDR1 SGHRS and CDR2 YFSETQ. The V gene lost 4 bases and the J gene lost 3 bases, with 17 bases spanning the gap. This CDR3 comprises 16 residues. CDR3 nucleotide sequence: TGCGCCAGCAGCCAGGAGGGCCCCTTGAACAATCAGCCCCAGCATTTT. It yields the protein CASSQEGPLNNQPQHF.

V is TRBV9 and J is TRBJ2-7; D gene uncertain. The ends were cut back, 1 base at V and 2 bases at J, with 16 bases in the middle. The CDR3 length is 16 residues. Germline-derived CDR1 and CDR2 are SGDLS and YYNGEE. The CDR3 DNA is TGTGCCAGCAGCGTATCTGCGGACGGAGAAGCCTACGAGCAGTACTTC. Translated: CASSVSADGEAYEQYF.

This rearrangement joins TRBV18 to TRBJ2-3; TRBD2 is a possible D gene (6 bases). Trimming cost V 2 bases and J 0 bases, with 18 bases left between them. The germline V gene encodes CDR1 KGHSH and CDR2 LQKENI. CDR3 length: 18 residues. The CDR3 coding sequence is TGTGCCAGCTCACCATACGTCGGGCGGGGATCTAGCACAGATACGCAGTATTTT. Translation gives CASSPYVGRGSSTDTQYF. The variable domain in full, completed from reference TRBV18 and TRBJ2-3, reads NAGVMQNPRHLVRRRGQEARLRCSPMKGHSHVYWYRQLPEEGLKFMVYLQKENIIDESGMPKERFSAEFPKEGPSILRIQQVVRGDSAAYFCASSPYVGRGSSTDTQYFGPGTRLTVL.

This clone came up a few times. The chain joins TRBV5-5 to TRBJ2-3; the D gene is possibly TRBD2 (5 bases). This CDR3 has 15 amino acids. Germline V gene sequence: CDR1 SGHKS, CDR2 YYEKEE (reference sequence). Trimming cost V 2 bases and J 0 bases, with 10 bases left between them. DNA of the CDR3: TGTGCCAGCAGCTTTTCCCGGACTAGCACAGATACGCAGTATTTT. This translates into CASSFSRTSTDTQYF.

The chain combines TRBV10-3 with TRBJ2-1; D possibly corresponds to TRBD1 (5 bases). The germline V gene encodes CDR1 ENHRY and CDR2 SYGVKD. V lost 2 bases to trimming and J lost 3 bases, with 11 bases between them. The CDR3 extends over 15 amino acids. CDR3 DNA: TGTGCCATCAGTGAGGGACAACCCTACTACAATGAGCAGTTCTTC. It translates to CAISEGQPYYNEQFF.

V gene TRBV7-2 combines with J gene TRBJ1-5, with D hard to call. From germline, CDR1 is SGHTA and CDR2 FQGNSA. The CDR3 sequence is 13 residues long. V gave up 2 bases and J gave up 6 bases, with 8 bases separating them. The CDR3 coding sequence is TGTGCCAGCAGCTTATCGCCGGCTCAGCCCCAGCATTTT. This codes for CASSLSPAQPQHF.

The chain joins TRBV11-3 to TRBJ2-3; D remains ambiguous. The CDR3 consists of 13 residues. The ends were cut back, 2 bases at V and 4 bases at J, with 7 bases in the middle. The germline gives CDR1 SGHNT, CDR2 YENEEA. The CDR3 sequence is CASSLYGPDTQYF. The CDR3 DNA follows: TGTGCCAGCAGCTTATATGGCCCAGATACGCAGTATTTT. Full variable domain (remainder filled in from reference TRBV11-3 and TRBJ2-3): EAGVVQSPRYKIIEKKQPVAFWCNPISGHNTLYWYLQNLGQGPELLIRYENEEAVDDSQLPKDRFSAERLKGVDSTLKIQPAELGDSAVYLCASSLYGPDTQYFGPGTRLTVL.

V and J are TRBV2 and TRBJ1-2, with a tentative D call TRBD1 (5 bases). Trimming stripped 6 bases from V and 3 bases from J, with 14 bases between. CDR1 is SNHLY, CDR2 FYNNEI, per germline. This CDR3 is built from 14 residues. This CDR3 reads CASRGDRFDYGYTF. DNA of the CDR3: TGTGCCAGCAGAGGGGATCGGTTTGACTATGGCTACACCTTC. The full variable domain, with the rest looked up from reference TRBV2 and TRBJ1-2, is EPEVTQTPSHQVTQMGQEVILRCVPISNHLYFYWYRQILGQKVEFLVSFYNNEISEKSEIFDDQFSVERPDGSNFTLKIRSTKLEDSAMYFCASRGDRFDYGYTFGSGTRLTVV.

The chain is built from TRBV5-1 and TRBJ2-2, with unresolved D. V shed 0 bases and J shed 0 bases, with 9 bases lying between them. The CDR3 extends over 16 amino acids. Germline CDR1 is SGHRS and CDR2 is YFSETQ. CDR3 amino acids: CASSLEPLANTGELFF. CDR3 nucleotides: TGCGCCAGCAGCTTGGAGCCGCTTGCGAACACCGGGGAGCTGTTTTTT.

The rearrangement joins TRBV7-2 to TRBJ1-5; 7 bases map to TRBD1. With 5 bases clipped from V and 4 bases from J, the junction kept 8 bases outside the gene matches. The CDR3 extends over 15 amino acids. Germline CDR1 is SGHTA and CDR2 is FQGNSA. This chain's CDR3 is CASSRAQGMNQPQHF. The CDR3 DNA sequence: TGTGCCAGCAGCCGCGCACAGGGGATGAATCAGCCCCAGCATTTT.

CDR3 bases: TGTGCCAGCAGCCGGGCGGGAGCTGTCATCAATGAGCAGTTCTTC. Protein product: CASSRAGAVINEQFF. V gene TRBV3-1 (or the pseudogene TRBV3-2) combines with J gene TRBJ2-1; 7 bases fit TRBD2. In germline, CDR1 is LGHDT, CDR2 YNNKEL (reference sequence). The CDR3 runs 15 residues. J lost 6 bases, V lost 4 bases, and 9 bases had no gene match.

The chain has TRBV11-2 and TRBJ2-3; TRBD2 is a possible D gene (6 bases). The CDR3 has 15 amino acids. Germline V lookup: CDR1 SGHAT, CDR2 FQNNGV. V dropped 0 bases and J dropped 5 bases, with 12 bases sitting between them. The CDR3: CASSLDRVGGDTQYF. CDR3 in DNA: TGTGCCAGCAGCTTAGATCGCGTGGGGGGAGATACGCAGTATTTT.

The V and J genes are TRBV5-1 and TRBJ2-5; 8 bases align to TRBD2. From germline, CDR1 is SGHRS and CDR2 YFSETQ. J gave up 1 base and V 3 bases, and 8 bases lay outside the gene matches. This CDR3 has 16 amino acids. The CDR3 sequence: CASSYGLARSQETQYF. The CDR3, as DNA: TGCGCCAGCAGCTATGGACTAGCCCGATCCCAAGAGACCCAGTACTTC.

In this sample, this clone turned up a few times. V is TRBV28 and J is TRBJ1-1; D is unresolved. CDR1 and CDR2 (germline): MDHEN, SYDVKM. V lost 3 bases to trimming and J lost 1 base, with 3 bases between them. The CDR3 is made up of 12 amino acids. The DNA of the CDR3 is TGTGCCAGCAGTTTCGCGAACACTGAAGCTTTCTTT. Its translation: CASSFANTEAFF.

The chain is built from TRBV28 and TRBJ1-1, with D tentatively TRBD1 (5 bases). The CDR3 sequence is 13 residues long. Trimming pared 5 bases from V and 5 bases from J, leaving 12 bases between. CDR1 and CDR2 from the germline V gene are MDHEN and SYDVKM. The CDR3 here is CASSEGSGTEAFF. The CDR3 nucleotides read TGTGCCAGCAGTGAGGGGTCAGGGACTGAAGCTTTCTTT.

The chain couples TRBV18 to TRBJ2-5, with 11 nucleotides matching TRBD1. This CDR3 is built from 16 residues. Germline assignment: CDR1 KGHSH and CDR2 LQKENI. V lost 3 bases, J lost 5 bases, and 8 bases stayed unmatched. The CDR3 reads CASSPAWTGGLETQYF. The CDR3 DNA is TGTGCCAGCTCACCGGCTTGGACAGGGGGCTTGGAGACCCAGTACTTC.

This chain links TRBV7-2 with TRBJ2-7; the match to TRBD1 covers 8 bases. V shed 4 bases, J shed 3 bases, and the junction held 5 bases outside the gene matches. The CDR3 spans 14 residues. CDR1 and CDR2 (germline): SGHTA, FQGNSA. The CDR3 sequence is CASSSQGVDYEQYF. In nucleotides, the CDR3 is TGTGCCAGCAGCTCACAGGGGGTGGACTACGAGCAGTACTTC.

The chain is built from TRBV27 and TRBJ2-1; TRBD2 matches 12 bases. The CDR3 is made up of 14 amino acids. V shed 6 bases and J 7 bases; nucleotides not matched to a gene: 4. CDR1 and CDR2 (germline): MNHEY, SMNVEV (reference sequence). DNA for the CDR3: TGTGCCAGCAGAAGACTAGCGGGAGTGAATGAGCAGTTCTTC. This gives the protein CASRRLAGVNEQFF.

In this sample, this clone turned up a few times. This sequence joins TRBV5-6 and TRBJ2-2; 7 nucleotides align to TRBD1. V lost 3 bases, J lost 6 bases, and 2 bases stayed unmatched. Germline CDR1 reads SGHDT; CDR2 reads YYEEEE. The CDR3 totals 13 residues. CDR3 coding DNA: TGTGCCAGCAGCTACACAGGGGCCGGGGAGCTGTTTTTT. Its translation: CASSYTGAGELFF.

This rearrangement joins TRBV4-2 to TRBJ2-1; 15 bases match TRBD2. CDR1 is LGHNA, CDR2 YNFKEQ, per germline. This CDR3 is built from 19 residues. Trimming took 1 base from V and 6 from J; bases not matched to a gene: 10. The CDR3 loop reads CASSQVSRTSGGASNEQFF. CDR3 nucleotide sequence: TGTGCCAGCAGCCAAGTGTCCAGGACTAGCGGGGGGGCCTCCAATGAGCAGTTCTTC.

The CDR3 region has the DNA TGTGCCAGCAGGGGACAGGGGGCGGACGAGCAGTACTTC. Amino acids: CASRGQGADEQYF. V and J are TRBV25-1 and TRBJ2-7; 12 bases map to TRBD1. The CDR3 totals 13 residues. The V gene end was trimmed by 6 bases and the J gene end by 5 bases; junction bases not matched to a gene: 2. Per the germline V gene, CDR1 is MGHDK and CDR2 is SYGVNS.

The chain employs TRBV19 and TRBJ1-2; D gene unclear. Germline lookup yields CDR1 LNHDA and CDR2 SQIVND (reference sequence). The ends were cut back, 3 bases at V and 4 bases at J, with 9 bases in the middle. There are 13 residues in the CDR3. The CDR3 sequence is CASSMVVGYGYTF. The CDR3 DNA is TGTGCCAGTAGTATGGTGGTGGGCTATGGCTACACCTTC.